The rows below give T cell receptor beta chains drawn from one sample of a study of T cells in Graves' hyperthyroidism and ophthalmopathy. From the multiplex PCR reads, TCRdb called clonotypes with MiXCR, one entry per CDR3 protein. Of fewer than 900,000 distinct CDR3 sequences in the sample, approximately 16% were seen once. The sequenced material came from blood. These receptors all come from a man between 18 and 35 years old with Graves' hyperthyroidism. Each CDR3 is given without its conserved first and last residue.

TRBV28,TRBJ2-7,ASSLWAAYSYEQY
TRBV11-2,TRBJ2-7,ASSQLGVAGVYEQY
TRBV7-3,TRBJ2-2,ASSLTSFVAGTGELF
TRBV6-1,TRBJ1-4,ASSPGEAGNEKLF
TRBV9,TRBJ2-7,ASSHNAGTGVYEQY
TRBV20-1,TRBJ2-7,SASSAGDYEQY
TRBV5-1,TRBJ1-5,ASSLGEGHQPQH
TRBV6-1,TRBJ2-3,ASSLLLSSTDTQY
TRBV27,TRBJ1-5,ASSADSLRQPQH
TRBV28,TRBJ2-3,ASSRGLAGGPVADTQY
TRBV7-8,TRBJ2-1,ASIKGAGAYNEQF
TRBV18,TRBJ2-7,ASSPSLRTGGYEQY
TRBV28,TRBJ2-7,ASSLFRAPYEQY
TRBV20-1,TRBJ2-1,SARDPGERGNEQF
TRBV18,TRBJ1-1,ASLMSVNTEAF
TRBV6-1,TRBJ1-5,ASSETPSGFSNQPQH
TRBV12-3/TRBV12-4,TRBJ2-2,ASTRTGNGELF
TRBV6-2/TRBV6-3,TRBJ1-4,ASSYDGGEKLF
TRBV12-3/TRBV12-4,TRBJ2-5,ASSRSFSKTQY
TRBV28,TRBJ2-7,ASSFVTGVPYSYEQY
TRBV7-9,TRBJ2-1,ASSFALAVQTREF
TRBV3-1,TRBJ2-7,ASSYTSGNEQY
TRBV20-1,TRBJ2-7,SASVGLGWQY
TRBV18,TRBJ1-2,ASSPAVAPPTENYGYT
TRBV7-6,TRBJ2-6,ASSPHSLGTGANVLT
TRBV7-3,TRBJ1-1,ASSQDPRAEAF
TRBV29-1,TRBJ1-2,SVDKYKYSDYGYT
TRBV12-3/TRBV12-4,TRBJ2-6,ASSQGTPGANVLT
TRBV20-1,TRBJ2-5,SAKGQGYQETQY
TRBV6-2/TRBV6-3,TRBJ2-7,ASSYGDMSSYEQY
TRBV12-3/TRBV12-4,TRBJ2-7,ASSLTRNYEQY
TRBV7-2,TRBJ2-3,ASSLGAWDTQY
TRBV5-5,TRBJ1-1,ASSLEVSTEAF
TRBV12-3/TRBV12-4,TRBJ2-3,ASSIQVSTDTQY
TRBV6-2/TRBV6-3,TRBJ2-7,ASSRGQRGYEQY
TRBV6-1,TRBJ2-7,ASSPRTGGRYEQY
TRBV20-1,TRBJ2-5,SAWDTRHLSQETQY
TRBV4-1,TRBJ2-2,ASSSPGQKNTGELF
TRBV6-9,TRBJ1-3,ASSSTFGQGYFGNTIY
TRBV5-6,TRBJ1-2,ASSQTGTGEYYT
TRBV20-1,TRBJ2-5,SARENGETQY
TRBV28,TRBJ2-1,ASSGLQGVGSDEQF
TRBV18,TRBJ1-1,ASSPQKTAGAF
TRBV12-3/TRBV12-4,TRBJ1-4,ASTRGQILNEKLF
TRBV2,TRBJ2-5,ASRADRGHRETQY